This T cell receptor (beta chain) comes out of a study of T cell changes during pregnancy in multiple sclerosis. Only in-frame clones appear in the TCRdb table, and some are missing; sequencing was by immunoSEQ multiplex PCR. The sample has 25,000 to 35,000 clones; over 85% are singletons. The trim removed 3 bases at V and 7 bases at J, leaving 3 bases unmatched. Germline V lookup: CDR1 MNHNS, CDR2 SASEGT. CDR3 length: 14 amino acids. The V and J genes are TRBV6-1 and TRBJ2-7; 13 bases line up with TRBD2. The specimen comprised CD8+ T cells from peripheral blood mononuclear cells, sampled in the first trimester of pregnancy. The TCR comes from a female donor with multiple sclerosis, enrolled in a pregnancy study. CDR3 in DNA: TGTGCCAGCAGTGATGGACTAGCGGGAGTTGAGCAGTACTTC. It translates to CASSDGLAGVEQYF.